The following is a T cell receptor (beta chain) sequence with its context. This specimen comes from a study of blood T cell repertoires in COVID-19. Overall study context: COVID-19 samples collected from the United States, Italy and Spain covered acute and convalescent phases. The cDNA or gDNA used as material had been derived from T cells, B-cell-depleted T cells, or PBMCs.

The CDR3 spans 15 residues. The V gene's germline CDR1 is SGHVS and CDR2 FQNEAQ. V lost 0 bases and J lost 7, with 15 bases in between. As originally analysed: Reference gene primer amplification yielded estimated nucleated cell counts. Repertoires were generated with immunoSEQ multiplex PCR, while TCRdb's copy carries only in-frame clones and drops some. V, J and clone size are taken as reported in that table, and D and trimming were inferred from the DNA itself. This sample has more than 110,000 clones; roughly four fifths occur once, and the top ten carry approximately 9%. This TCR derives from a woman in her forties or fifties with active or convalescent COVID-19. The sequencing input was peripheral blood. The chain is built from TRBV7-8 and TRBJ2-5, with D possibly being TRBD2 (7 bases). CDR3 bases: TGTGCCAGCAGCTTAGCAGGCTGGGAGGGGGGGACCCAGTACTTC. This sequence encodes CASSLAGWEGGTQYF.